This T cell receptor (beta chain) comes out of a study of shared T cell receptors in the human thymus. This table comes from immunoSEQ multiplex PCR, and its TCRdb copy is limited to in-frame clones, with some not included. The repertoire holds 650,000 to 950,000 clones, with around 85% as singletons. The CDR3 is 18 amino acids. V lost 5 bases, J lost 0 bases, and 19 bases lay in between. Germline V gene sequence: CDR1 SGHAT, CDR2 FQNNGV. This sample was shared with a second study, whose subject was human thymus T cells.

This receptor was obtained from a girl under three years old with a congenital heart defect. V gene TRBV11-2 combines with J gene TRBJ1-4; D might be TRBD1 (6 bases). The sequenced sample was thymocytes. In DNA form, the CDR3 reads TGTGCCAGCAGCCGACAGACAGGTGGGGATGCAACTAATGAAAAACTGTTTTTT. Translating it yields CASSRQTGGDATNEKLFF.